This TCR beta chain comes out of a study of T cell repertoires in cytomegalovirus infection. This clonotype came up a few times. TCRdb fed the reads into MiXCR, producing one record per CDR3 protein. The table shows about 440,000 distinct CDR3 sequences, with 31% occurring only once. This CDR3 spans 16 amino acids. Between the trimmed V and J ends, which lost 0 bases and 0 bases, there was a span of 9 bases. Per the germline V gene, CDR1 is SGHDT and CDR2 is YYEEEE. This chain joins TRBV5-6 and TRBJ1-4, with D possibly TRBD1 on 5 matching bases. This TCR was recovered from a human donor in good health (CMV status not recorded). Some clones in this sample may be carry-over from other donors' samples. Sequenced input: PBMCs. CDR3: CASSLAGTATNEKLFF. The CDR3, as DNA: TGTGCCAGCAGCTTGGCCGGGACCGCAACTAATGAAAAACTGTTTTTT. Looking up the rest from reference TRBV5-6 and TRBJ1-4 gives the full variable domain: DAGVTQSPTHLIKTRGQQVTLRCSPKSGHDTVSWYQQALGQGPQFIFQYYEEEERQRGNFPDRFSGHQFPNYSSELNVNALLLGDSALYLCASSLAGTATNEKLFFGSGTQLSVL.